The sequence of this TCR beta chain was determined in a study of blood T cell repertoires in COVID-19. This CDR3 contains 14 residues. V gave up 11 bases and J gave up 0 bases, with 15 bases separating them. Per germline, CDR1 LNHNV and CDR2 YYDKDF (reference sequence). Sequencing was performed with immunoSEQ multiplex PCR; in TCRdb, only in-frame clones are kept and a portion is missing. Of 50,000 to 65,000 clones detected, more than 90% appear once; the ten largest clones hold approximately 6%. V gene TRBV15 combines with J gene TRBJ2-3, with D possibly being TRBD2 (7 bases). Specimen: peripheral blood. The sequence was obtained from a human donor in a cohort sampled during active COVID-19. CDR3 region: CAAWGGSSTDTQYF. The CDR3 region has the DNA TGTGCCGCCTGGGGGGGCTCTAGCACAGATACGCAGTATTTT.